This T cell receptor beta chain comes out of a study of shared clonotypes between healthy human individuals. The CDR3 totals 12 residues. Between the trimmed V and J ends, which lost 4 bases and 11 bases, there was a span of 12 bases. Germline CDR1 and CDR2: SEHNR and FQNEAQ (reference sequence). Using immunoSEQ multiplex PCR, the repertoire was profiled, and TCRdb retains in-frame clones only, with some absent. The data contain over a million clones, roughly 96% of them singletons. This chain uses TRBV7-9 with TRBJ2-1; D call uncertain. Sample: naive CD4+ T cells sorted from blood. As to subset: CD45RA+ positively selected. The clonotype was recovered from a man in his thirties or forties in good health. CDR3 region: CASSSRAEKQFF. CDR3 DNA: TGTGCCAGCAGCTCACGGGCGGAAAAGCAGTTCTTC.